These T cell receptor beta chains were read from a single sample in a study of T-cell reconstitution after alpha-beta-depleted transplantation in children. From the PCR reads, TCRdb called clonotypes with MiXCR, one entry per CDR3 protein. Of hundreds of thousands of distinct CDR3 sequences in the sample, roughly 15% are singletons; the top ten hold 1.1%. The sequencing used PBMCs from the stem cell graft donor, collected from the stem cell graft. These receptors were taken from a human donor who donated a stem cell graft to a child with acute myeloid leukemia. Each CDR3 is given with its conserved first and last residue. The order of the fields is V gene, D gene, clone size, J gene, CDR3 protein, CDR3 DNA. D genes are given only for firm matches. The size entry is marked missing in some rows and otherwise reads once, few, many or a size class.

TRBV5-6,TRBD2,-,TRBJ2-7,CASSLGLGGNEYEQYF,TGTGCCAGCAGCTTGGGTCTCGGGGGGAATGAATACGAGCAGTACTTC
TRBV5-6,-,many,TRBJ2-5,CASSLEAEETQYF,TGTGCCAGCAGCTTGGAAGCGGAAGAGACCCAGTACTTC
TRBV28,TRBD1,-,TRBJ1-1,CASTTIGGQAHNTEAFF,TGTGCCAGCACCACAATCGGCGGACAGGCGCATAACACTGAAGCTTTCTTT
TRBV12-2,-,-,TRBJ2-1,CASRLAPPTSSSGGPYSYNEQFF,TGTGCAAGTCGCTTAGCCCCTCCAACTAGTTCTAGCGGGGGGCCTTACTCCTACAATGAGCAGTTCTTC
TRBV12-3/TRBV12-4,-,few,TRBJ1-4,CASRKSGQGGEKLFF,TGTGCCAGCAGGAAATCGGGACAAGGAGGTGAAAAACTGTTTTTT
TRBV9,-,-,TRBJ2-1,CASSALFSSSYNEQFF,TGTGCCAGCAGCGCCCTCTTCTCGAGCTCCTACAATGAGCAGTTCTTC
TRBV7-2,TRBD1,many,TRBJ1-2,CASSQQGGRPINYGYTF,TGTGCCAGCAGCCAGCAGGGGGGACGTCCTATAAACTATGGCTACACCTTC
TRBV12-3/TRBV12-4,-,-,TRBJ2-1,CASSFGLDSGQFF,TGTGCCAGCAGTTTCGGCCTAGACTCGGGGCAGTTCTTC
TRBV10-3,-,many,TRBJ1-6,CAISGQPYNSPLHF,TGTGCCATCAGCGGACAGCCCTATAATTCACCCCTCCACTTT
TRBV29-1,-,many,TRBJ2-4,CSVQYSAKNIQYF,TGCAGCGTTCAGTATAGTGCCAAAAACATTCAGTACTTC
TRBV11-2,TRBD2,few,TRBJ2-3,CASSSRAGGPVSTDTQYF,TGTGCCAGCAGCTCCCGGGCGGGGGGGCCCGTTAGCACAGATACGCAGTATTTT
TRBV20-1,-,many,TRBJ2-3,CSAGGTEPYTDTQYF,TGCAGTGCTGGGGGGACGGAACCCTACACAGATACGCAGTATTTT
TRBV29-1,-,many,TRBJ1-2,CSAQRSYGYTF,TGCAGCGCTCAACGGTCCTATGGCTACACCTTC
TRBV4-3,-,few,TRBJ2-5,CASSHDRYSETQYF,TGCGCCAGCAGCCATGATCGGTACTCGGAGACCCAGTACTTC
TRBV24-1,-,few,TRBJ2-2,CATEPFPRDKNTGELFF,TGTGCCACAGAGCCCTTTCCCCGGGACAAGAACACCGGGGAGCTGTTTTTT
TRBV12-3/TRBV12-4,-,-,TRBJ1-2,CASSFTNYGYTF,TGTGCCAGCAGTTTTACGAACTATGGCTACACCTTC
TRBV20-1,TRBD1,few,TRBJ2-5,CSALRTGQETQYF,TGCAGTGCCCTGCGGACAGGGCAAGAGACCCAGTACTTC
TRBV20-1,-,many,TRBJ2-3,CSARQRTDTQYF,TGCAGTGCTAGGCAGCGGACAGATACGCAGTATTTT
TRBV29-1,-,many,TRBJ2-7,CSVVGQAYEQYF,TGCAGCGTTGTGGGCCAAGCATACGAGCAGTACTTC
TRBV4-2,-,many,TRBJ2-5,CASSQVGGGFQETQYF,TGTGCCAGCAGCCAAGTTGGAGGAGGATTTCAAGAGACCCAGTACTTC
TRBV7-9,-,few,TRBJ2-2,CASSYLPLNTGELFF,TGTGCCAGCAGCTACTTACCTCTGAACACCGGGGAGCTGTTTTTT
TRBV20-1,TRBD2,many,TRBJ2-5,CSARKGTSPETQYF,TGCAGTGCTAGGAAAGGGACTAGCCCCGAGACCCAGTACTTC
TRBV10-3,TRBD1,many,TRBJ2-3,CAISESGQGTDTQYF,TGTGCCATCAGTGAGTCCGGACAGGGCACAGATACGCAGTATTTT
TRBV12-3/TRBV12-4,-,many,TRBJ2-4,CASSFYEANIQYF,TGTGCCAGCAGTTTTTATGAGGCAAACATTCAGTACTTC
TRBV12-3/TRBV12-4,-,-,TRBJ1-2,CASSFQGLGVYGYTF,TGTGCCAGCAGTTTTCAGGGGCTGGGTGTATATGGCTACACCTTC
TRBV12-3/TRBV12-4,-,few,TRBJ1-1,CASIKREENTEAFF,TGTGCCAGCATCAAGAGGGAGGAGAACACTGAAGCTTTCTTT
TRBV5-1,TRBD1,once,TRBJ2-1,CASSQDRGLLGEQFF,TGCGCCAGCAGCCAGGACAGGGGCCTTCTAGGGGAGCAGTTCTTC
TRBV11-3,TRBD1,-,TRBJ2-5,CASTKEGQKFQETQYF,TGTGCCAGCACTAAAGAGGGACAGAAGTTCCAAGAGACCCAGTACTTC
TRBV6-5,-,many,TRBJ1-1,CASSVERGVGAFF,TGTGCCAGCAGCGTGGAAAGGGGGGTCGGAGCTTTCTTT
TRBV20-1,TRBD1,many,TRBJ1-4,CSAMMTGFDEKLFF,TGCAGTGCTATGATGACAGGGTTTGATGAAAAACTGTTTTTT
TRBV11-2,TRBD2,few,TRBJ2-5,CASSLEGSIGTSGVIPETQYF,TGTGCCAGCAGCTTAGAGGGGTCGATTGGGACTAGCGGGGTTATCCCAGAGACCCAGTACTTC
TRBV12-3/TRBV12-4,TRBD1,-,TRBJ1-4,CASGDRGDEKLFF,TGTGCCAGCGGGGACAGGGGCGATGAAAAACTGTTTTTT
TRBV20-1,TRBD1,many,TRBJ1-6,CSARPPGQGSSYNSPLHF,TGCAGTGCGAGACCTCCGGGACAGGGAAGCTCCTATAATTCACCCCTCCACTTT
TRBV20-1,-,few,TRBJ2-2,CSALNWGKTAPLTGELFF,TGCAGTGCCCTAAATTGGGGGAAAACTGCTCCCTTGACCGGGGAGCTGTTTTTT
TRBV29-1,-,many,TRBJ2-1,CSVVRPSPFEQFF,TGCAGCGTTGTAAGACCGTCCCCATTTGAGCAGTTCTTC
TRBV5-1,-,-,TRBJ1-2,CASSWTLPGEGYTF,TGCGCCAGCAGCTGGACGCTTCCCGGGGAAGGCTACACCTTC
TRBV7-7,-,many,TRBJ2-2,CASSLVNSKTGELFF,TGTGCCAGCAGCTTAGTGAACAGTAAGACCGGGGAGCTGTTTTTT
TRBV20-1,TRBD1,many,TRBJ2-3,CSADRGSRTDTQYF,TGCAGTGCGGACAGGGGGAGTCGCACAGATACGCAGTATTTT
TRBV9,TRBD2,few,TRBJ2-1,CASSVVGGGGRNEQFF,TGTGCCAGCAGCGTAGTGGGCGGGGGGGGAAGGAATGAGCAGTTCTTC
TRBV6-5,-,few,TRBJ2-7,CASSYAGRSYEQYF,TGTGCCAGCAGTTACGCGGGCCGGTCCTACGAGCAGTACTTC
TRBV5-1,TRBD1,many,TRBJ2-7,CASSSLHSEGQVFYEQYF,TGCGCCAGCAGCTCGCTCCACAGCGAGGGACAGGTCTTCTACGAGCAGTACTTC
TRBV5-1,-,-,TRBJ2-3,CASSFRTSSTDTQYF,TGCGCCAGCAGCTTCCGGACATCTAGCACAGATACGCAGTATTTT
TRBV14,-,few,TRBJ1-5,CASSPTWGGRSINQPQHF,TGTGCCAGCAGCCCAACTTGGGGAGGGAGGTCAATCAATCAGCCCCAGCATTTT
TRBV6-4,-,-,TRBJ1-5,CASSDLRQSLSNQPQHF,TGTGCCAGCAGTGACCTTAGACAGTCCCTGAGCAATCAGCCCCAGCATTTT
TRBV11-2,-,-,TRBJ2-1,CASTNSGVNEQFF,TGTGCCAGCACCAATTCGGGGGTCAATGAGCAGTTCTTC
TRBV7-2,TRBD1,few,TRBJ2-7,CASSPRTGYIYEQYF,TGTGCCAGCAGCCCGAGGACAGGTTATATCTACGAGCAGTACTTC